This T cell receptor (beta chain) was profiled in a study of T cells in Graves' hyperthyroidism and ophthalmopathy. General observations from the study: A 13 V-J model separated ophthalmopathy from stable hyperthyroidism.

Stable Graves' hyperthyroidism denoted no ophthalmopathy progression over 18 months. It was uncontrolled infection, other autoimmune disease, pregnancy or lactation that excluded patients. Thyroid ultrasound and orbital computed tomography, with clinical symptoms and serum thyroxine and TRAb, informed diagnoses. From germline, CDR1 is SGDLS and CDR2 YYNGEE. This CDR3 is 15 amino acids long. V was pared by 4 bases and J by 8 bases, with 21 bases between. Using RNA transcripts as the source, TCR beta CDR3 regions were amplified. HTBI primers drove first-round RT-PCR of the TCR CDR3. TCRdb redid the calling of the multiplex PCR reads with MiXCR, one entry per CDR3 protein. This sample has more than 600,000 distinct CDR3 sequences, with about 16% found just once. Remarks on this clonotype: Its antigen is not identified.

The sequence came from a man between 18 and 35 years old with Graves' hyperthyroidism. The source material was blood. The rearrangement links TRBV9 to TRBJ1-2; the D gene is possibly TRBD1 (5 bases). CDR3 amino acids: CASSIPGNGHVGYTF. The CDR3 DNA follows: TGTGCCAGCAGCATTCCCGGGAACGGACACGTGGGCTACACCTTC.